Below are 32 T cell receptor beta chains sequenced from a single sample in a study of CD8 T cell repertoires and HIV-1 epitope variants (TCRdb year 2020). The antigens for these receptors are not known. Preparation of the library involved the immunoSEQ multiplex PCR assay. Entries here come from immuneACCESS through TCRdb and include only in-frame sequences with V and J called. Some clones fail to appear in such tables; in the studies checked, an unresolved V gene covers under half of the shortfall, and the cause of the remainder is unknown. A total of some 4,900 clones appear in this sample, around two thirds of them only once. The ten top clones hold about two fifths of the sample. What was sequenced was cultured CD8+ T cells derived from PBMCs. These receptors all come from a male donor with HIV.

This clone has just one count. The rearrangement links TRBV4-1 to TRBJ2-1; 7 positions agree with TRBD1. The germline gives CDR1 MGHRA, CDR2 YSYEKL. V dropped 1 base and J dropped 10; count of bases not matched to a gene: 4. This CDR3 contains 13 residues. CDR3 bases: TGCGCCAGCAGCCAAGGACAGGGCGGGGAGCAGTTCTTC. It codes for CASSQGQGGEQFF.

This sequence joins TRBV28 and TRBJ1-4, with no clear D. Per the germline V gene, CDR1 is MDHEN and CDR2 is SYDVKM. The CDR3 length is 14 residues. The V end lost 2 bases, the J end lost 8 bases, and 12 bases lay between the germline ends. The CDR3 loop reads CASSLPGPHEKLFF. Here the CDR3 DNA reads TGTGCCAGCAGTTTACCCGGACCTCACGAAAAACTGTTTTTT.

The chain couples TRBV19 to TRBJ2-1; 7 nucleotides agree with TRBD1. The CDR3 runs 15 residues. With 10 bases clipped from V and 3 bases from J, the junction kept 12 bases outside the gene matches. CDR1 and CDR2 (germline): LNHDA, SQIVND (reference sequence). CDR3 in DNA: TGTGCCACCAACTTAGGGGGCCCCCTCTACAATGAGCAGTTCTTC. This gives the protein CATNLGGPLYNEQFF.

V and J are TRBV5-5 and TRBJ2-5; D not certain. CDR3 length equals 15 residues. Germline loops: CDR1 SGHKS, CDR2 YYEKEE (reference sequence). The V and J ends lost 0 bases and 5 bases respectively, with 14 bases between them. The DNA of the CDR3 is TGTGCCAGCAGCTTGGGGGTGGCGGATTGGGAGACCCAGTACTTC. It translates to CASSLGVADWETQYF.

This clone has just a few counts. This chain uses TRBV19 with TRBJ1-2, with a possible D match to TRBD1 (6 bases). The germline gives CDR1 LNHDA, CDR2 SQIVND (reference sequence). V shed 5 bases and J shed 3 bases, with 13 bases lying between them. This CDR3 region has 14 residues. CDR3 amino acids: CASSLGGAYYGYTF. CDR3 sequence (DNA): TGTGCCAGTAGTCTTGGGGGCGCTTACTATGGCTACACCTTC.

This clone was seen a few times. The V gene is TRBV27, the J gene TRBJ1-1, with 10 bases aligning to TRBD1. Germline loops: CDR1 MNHEY, CDR2 SMNVEV (reference sequence). V lost 4 bases, J lost 4 bases, and 12 bases stayed unmatched. The CDR3 covers 17 residues. The CDR3 region is CASSSPGTGVISTEAFF. DNA for the CDR3: TGTGCCAGCAGTTCCCCCGGGACAGGGGTGATTTCCACTGAAGCTTTCTTT.

The V call is TRBV6-5, the J call TRBJ2-7; 7 bases line up with TRBD2. Gene TRBJ2-1 matches the end of the DNA better, so the J call may be wrong. CDR1 is MNHEY and CDR2 is SVGAGI in the germline V gene. This CDR3 is 14 amino acids long. Here the CDR3 reads CASSYGDYNNEQFF. The DNA for the CDR3 is TGTGCCAGCAGTTACGGGGACTACAACAATGAGCAGTTCTTC.

The rearrangement uses TRBV7-9 and TRBJ1-1, with a possible D match to TRBD1 (6 bases). V gave up 1 base and J gave up 5 bases, with 8 bases separating them. The CDR3 has 13 amino acids. Germline V CDR1 and CDR2: SEHNR, FQNEAQ (reference sequence). CDR3 DNA: TGTGCCAGCAGCTTAGAGAGGGGGACTGAAGCTTTCTTT. This sequence encodes CASSLERGTEAFF.

J is TRBJ1-1 and V is TRBV4-1; D is possibly TRBD1 (5 bases). V was clipped by 2 bases and J by 1 base, with 11 bases between them. The CDR3 extends over 15 amino acids. The V gene's germline CDR1 is MGHRA and CDR2 YSYEKL. In DNA form, the CDR3 reads TGCGCCAGCAGCCAACTAGGTACAGGGAACACTGAAGCTTTCTTT. It encodes CASSQLGTGNTEAFF.

The J gene is TRBJ2-1, the V gene TRBV7-2, with 14 bases lining up with TRBD2. This CDR3 spans 16 amino acids. V shed 1 base and J 9 bases; nucleotides not matched to a gene: 5. Per germline, CDR1 SGHTA and CDR2 FQGNSA. In DNA, the CDR3 is TGTGCCAGCAGCTTAGATGGGACTAGCGGGGGTAGTGAGCAGTTCTTC. Its translation: CASSLDGTSGGSEQFF.

The rearrangement joins TRBV9 to TRBJ2-4; 11 nucleotides align to TRBD2. The CDR3 has 19 residues. V dropped 0 bases and J dropped 2; count of bases not matched to a gene: 10. CDR1 and CDR2 from the germline V gene are SGDLS and YYNGEE. The CDR3 loop reads CASSVGLAGGPLTKNIQYF. The DNA for the CDR3 is TGTGCCAGCAGCGTAGGTCTAGCGGGGGGCCCCCTGACCAAAAACATTCAGTACTTC. The complete variable domain, with remaining parts taken from reference TRBV9 and TRBJ2-4, reads DSGVTQTPKHLITATGQRVTLRCSPRSGDLSVYWYQQSLDQGLQFLIQYYNGEERAKGNILERFSAQQFPDLHSELNLSSLELGDSALYFCASSVGLAGGPLTKNIQYFGAGTRLSVL.

This clone appeared a single time. The chain recombines TRBV5-1 with TRBJ2-1; D is possibly TRBD2 (5 bases). V lost 2 bases and J 3 bases, leaving 9 bases between the germline ends. Germline loops: CDR1 SGHRS, CDR2 YFSETQ. CDR3 length: 14 amino acids. For the CDR3, the DNA is TGCGCCAGCAGCTTAGAGGGAATCTACAATGAGCAGTTCTTC. As protein: CASSLEGIYNEQFF.

J is TRBJ2-2 and V is TRBV5-6; D gene uncertain. Trimming left V 4 bases short and J 0 bases short, with 4 bases between. This CDR3 is 13 amino acids long. CDR1 is SGHDT, CDR2 YYEEEE, per germline. The CDR3 protein is CASSPANTGELFF. The CDR3 bases are TGTGCCAGCAGCCCCGCGAACACCGGGGAGCTGTTTTTT.

This clone appeared a single time. The chain links TRBV25-1 to TRBJ1-4; unclear D gene. CDR1 is MGHDK, CDR2 SYGVNS, per germline. The V gene lost 0 bases and the J gene lost 5 bases, with 10 bases spanning the gap. The CDR3 length is 15 residues. The CDR3 region has the DNA TGTGCCAGCAGTGAATATGGAGGTGCGAATGAAAAACTGTTTTTT. It specifies CASSEYGGANEKLFF.

CDR3 region: CASIRGGGTEAFF. As DNA, the CDR3 is TGTGCCAGCATCCGAGGGGGGGGCACTGAAGCTTTCTTT. V and J are TRBV27 and TRBJ1-1; D possibly corresponds to TRBD1 (6 bases). CDR3 length: 13 amino acids. Deletions cut 7 bases from V and 4 bases from J, with 13 bases between. Per germline, CDR1 MNHEY and CDR2 SMNVEV (reference sequence).

V is TRBV5-5 and J is TRBJ1-6; weak D call: TRBD1 (5 bases). Between the trimmed V and J ends, which lost 4 bases and 12 bases, there was a span of 20 bases. The germline gives CDR1 SGHKS, CDR2 YYEKEE (reference sequence). This CDR3 spans 15 amino acids. This CDR3 reads CASSPSYDGAQPLHF. The CDR3 DNA is TGTGCCAGCAGCCCGAGCTACGATGGGGCTCAACCCCTCCACTTT.

The chain recombines TRBV6-1 with TRBJ2-1, with D unclear. The germline gives CDR1 MNHNS, CDR2 SASEGT. Trimming cost V 3 bases and J 4 bases, with 16 bases left between them. CDR3 length: 16 residues. For the CDR3, the DNA is TGTGCCAGCAGTGATGAAGTGGAGTTTTTTTACAATGAGCAGTTCTTC. As protein: CASSDEVEFFYNEQFF.

The chain employs TRBV7-3 and TRBJ2-1; TRBD2 matches at 7 bases. V dropped 2 bases and J dropped 7; count of bases not matched to a gene: 5. CDR1 is SGHTA and CDR2 is FQGTGA in the germline V gene. CDR3 size: 14 residues. The CDR3 DNA reads TGTGCCAGCAGCTTATGGGAGGGTGGGAATGAGCAGTTCTTC. This sequence encodes CASSLWEGGNEQFF. Looking up the rest from reference TRBV7-3 and TRBJ2-1 gives the full variable domain: GAGVSQTPSNKVTEKGKYVELRCDPISGHTALYWYRQSLGQGPEFLIYFQGTGAADDSGLPNDRFFAVRPEGSVSTLKIQRTERGDSAVYLCASSLWEGGNEQFFGPGTRLTVL.

The chain links TRBV7-7 to TRBJ2-2; 8 bases are shared with TRBD1. Germline V gene sequence: CDR1 SSHAT, CDR2 FNYEAQ (reference sequence). CDR3 length: 15 amino acids. Unmatched junction bases numbered 3, after V lost 4 bases and J lost 2 bases. The CDR3 coding sequence is TGTGCCAGCAGCTCGGACAGGGCCAACACCGGGGAGCTGTTTTTT. It specifies CASSSDRANTGELFF.

The rearrangement uses TRBV5-6 and TRBJ1-6; D is unclear. Germline V gives CDR1 SGHDT, CDR2 YYEEEE. The length of the CDR3 is 13 residues. The V end lost 0 bases, the J end lost 9 bases, and 7 bases lay between the germline ends. As DNA, the CDR3 is TGTGCCAGCAGCTTGGGTGCGGTTTCACCCCTCCACTTT. Translating gives CASSLGAVSPLHF.

The genes are TRBV12-5 and TRBJ2-1; 10 bases line up with TRBD1. The CDR3 runs to 17 residues. The germline CDR1 and CDR2 sequences are LGHNT and FRNRAP. J lost 4 bases, V lost 7 bases, and 13 bases had no gene match. The chain's CDR3 is CASATEGTGALYNEQFF. The CDR3 nucleotides are TGTGCTAGTGCCACGGAGGGGACAGGGGCATTATACAATGAGCAGTTCTTC. Complete variable domain (other parts from reference TRBV12-5 and TRBJ2-1): DARVTQTPRHKVTEMGQEVTMRCQPILGHNTVFWYRQTMMQGLELLAYFRNRAPLDDSGMPKDRFSAEMPDATLATLKIQPSEPRDSAVYFCASATEGTGALYNEQFFGPGTRLTVL.

The chain uses TRBV25-1 and TRBJ2-1; unclear D gene. Per germline, CDR1 MGHDK and CDR2 SYGVNS. Trimming took 3 bases from V and 12 from J, leaving 18 bases between them. The CDR3 totals 14 residues. The CDR3 here is CASSDPLGQPWQFF. The CDR3 nucleotides are TGTGCCAGCAGTGATCCCCTCGGGCAGCCCTGGCAGTTCTTC. The variable domain in full, completed from reference TRBV25-1 and TRBJ2-1, reads EADIYQTPRYLVIGTGKKITLECSQTMGHDKMYWYQQDPGMELHLIHYSYGVNSTEKGDLSSESTVSRIRTEHFPLTLESARPSHTSQYLCASSDPLGQPWQFFGPGTRLTVL.

This chain connects TRBV4-1 to TRBJ2-7, with D unresolved. Germline loops: CDR1 MGHRA, CDR2 YSYEKL. This CDR3 is 12 amino acids long. Deletions cut 0 bases from V and 12 bases from J, with 12 bases between. CDR3 nucleotides: TGCGCCAGCAGCCAAGACGAGCGCCCTCGGTACTTC. It specifies CASSQDERPRYF.

This chain uses TRBV15 with TRBJ2-1, with 8 bases that match TRBD2. V lost 0 bases, J lost 7 bases, and 5 bases stayed unmatched. The germline V gene encodes CDR1 LNHNV and CDR2 YYDKDF (reference sequence). The CDR3 totals 15 residues. The CDR3 bases are TGTGCCACCAGCAGAGAGGCGGGAGGATGGAATGAGCAGTTCTTC. Protein sequence: CATSREAGGWNEQFF.

The rearrangement joins TRBV7-9 to TRBJ1-5; D is undetermined. The V gene's germline CDR1 is SEHNR and CDR2 FQNEAQ (reference sequence). V was cut by 5 bases and J by 2 bases, with 7 bases left in between. The CDR3 length is 13 residues. DNA of the CDR3: TGTGCCAGCAGCGGACCCGGCAATCAGCCCCAGCATTTT. Translated, it gives CASSGPGNQPQHF.

The chain is built from TRBV5-6 and TRBJ2-7; D is ambiguous. Germline V gene sequence: CDR1 SGHDT, CDR2 YYEEEE. The CDR3 runs 14 residues. Trimming took off 1 base at V and 2 bases at J, with 10 bases between the two ends. CDR3 nucleotide sequence: TGTGCCAGCAGCTTGCCCAGATGGCCCTACGAGCAGTACTTC. Translating it yields CASSLPRWPYEQYF.

The genes are TRBV27 and TRBJ2-2; D possibly corresponds to TRBD1 (6 bases). V was trimmed by 5 bases and J by 1 base, leaving 8 bases between them. Germline V gene data show CDR1 as MNHEY and CDR2 as SMNVEV (reference sequence). This CDR3 region has 14 residues. The CDR3 here is CASSPGVNTGELFF. The DNA of the CDR3 is TGTGCCAGCAGTCCAGGGGTGAACACCGGGGAGCTGTTTTTT.

The chain is built from TRBV5-1 and TRBJ1-1; D might be TRBD1 (5 bases). V was cut by 9 bases and J by 4 bases, with 16 bases left in between. Germline CDR1 is SGHRS and CDR2 is YFSETQ. The CDR3 totals 13 residues. The CDR3 spells CATSPGGTTEAFF. The CDR3, as DNA: TGCGCCACCTCACCCGGGGGGACCACTGAAGCTTTCTTT.

This chain uses TRBV27 with TRBJ2-7; D might be TRBD2 (6 bases). This CDR3 comprises 16 residues. Germline assignment: CDR1 MNHEY and CDR2 SMNVEV (reference sequence). V gave up 5 bases and J gave up 2 bases, with 19 bases separating them. The chain's CDR3 is CASSPPTGGVPYEQYF. The CDR3 nucleotides read TGTGCCAGCAGTCCTCCGACGGGCGGGGTGCCCTACGAGCAGTACTTC.

This clone has just a few counts. The chain has TRBV6-5 and TRBJ1-5; D not resolved. The V end lost 6 bases, the J end lost 1 base, and 13 bases lay between the germline ends. The CDR3 runs 15 residues. Germline values: CDR1 MNHEY, CDR2 SVGAGI. CDR3 sequence (DNA): TGTGCCAGCAGCCCCCATGCGACCAGCAATCAGCCCCAGCATTTT. Translated: CASSPHATSNQPQHF.

V and J are TRBV29-1 and TRBJ2-1, with 8 bases fitting TRBD2. Trimming removed 4 bases from V and 4 bases from J; junction bases left unmatched: 9. The CDR3 runs 15 residues. The germline CDR1 and CDR2 sequences are SQVTM and ANQGSEA. In nucleotides, the CDR3 is TGCAGCGTTGCAGCGGGAGAACTCACTTACAATGAGCAGTTCTTC. Translation: CSVAAGELTYNEQFF.

The V gene is TRBV6-6, the J gene TRBJ1-2; D uncertain. Between the trimmed V and J ends, which lost 2 bases and 5 bases, there was a span of 12 bases. Germline V CDR1 and CDR2: MNHNY, SVGAGI (reference sequence). The CDR3 has 14 amino acids. CDR3: CASSYEGRLYGYTF. CDR3 nucleotide sequence: TGTGCCAGCAGTTACGAAGGACGGTTATATGGCTACACCTTC.